Given below is one T cell receptor beta chain in context. This clonotype was detected many times. Its antigen remains unidentified. The record has no base qualities; no much larger clone is one base away. These data are taken from a study of Graves' ophthalmopathy and Graves' hyperthyroidism (dated by TCRdb to 2016 to 2018). Study-level background: Hyperthyroidism was defined as stable when no progression to ophthalmopathy occurred within 18 months of follow-up. An independent validation cohort comprised roughly 20 hyperthyroidism patients and some 16 patients who later progressed from hyperthyroidism to ophthalmopathy. In roughly 6 hyperthyroidism patients, T-cell repertoires of thyroid tissue and blood were compared. To tell Graves' ophthalmopathy apart from Graves' hyperthyroidism, and to predict which patients would progress to ophthalmopathy, the study relied on TCR beta repertoire signatures. In total, around 130 blood samples were TCR-sequenced: around 42 ophthalmopathy, under 80 hyperthyroidism and some 17 hyperthyroidism-to-ophthalmopathy patients. To explore V-J signatures that separate ophthalmopathy from hyperthyroidism, a discovery set of 95 to 100 patients was enrolled, consisting of 43 with ophthalmopathy and around 57 with stable hyperthyroidism. Once sampling was done, hyperthyroidism patients were given methimazole at a starting dose of 30 mg daily, while ophthalmopathy patients were given high-dose intravenous methylprednisolone. Overall study outcomes, separate from this receptor: The 13-signature model separated ophthalmopathy from stable hyperthyroidism with roughly 88% sensitivity and approximately 83% specificity in cross-validation, and 80%/75% in the test set. No statistical method was used to predetermine the sample size, and group allocation was not hidden from the investigators. Most of the expanded thyroid clonotypes with a frequency above 0.001 were also detected in blood, and it was suggested that the thyroid immune response may be reflected by blood repertoires. In validation, the model predicted ophthalmopathy progression with about 64% sensitivity and about 73% specificity; some 13 predicted patients were CT-confirmed with GO in a median of 6.5 months.

Hyperthyroidism patients were newly diagnosed, were aged 18 to 65 years, and had a disease duration under 2 months. Patients with other autoimmune diseases, uncontrolled infections, pregnancy or lactation were excluded from the study. Clinical symptoms, serum thyroxine, TRAb, thyroid ultrasound and orbital computed tomography formed the basis of the diagnosis. Total RNA was extracted with Trizol reagent and quality-checked on an Agilent 2100 Bioanalyzer. For repertoire sequencing, TCR beta CDR3 regions were amplified from RNA transcripts. The first round was an RT-PCR using HTBI primers with the Qiagen OneStep RT-PCR kit, and this first round was followed by a second-round multiplex PCR, then size selection and purification. Libraries were sequenced on an Illumina HiSeq2000 using paired-end 100 bp reads. As for how the authors treated the data: Reads were processed with SOAPnuke, discarding reads with adapters, uncalled bases, mean Phred below 15, or no exact constant-primer or identifier match. COPE v1.2.5 was used to merge the high-quality paired reads. Clonotypes were defined as unique nucleotide sequences and were aligned to IMGT TRB V, D and J references using MiTCR v1.1. The analysis was limited to V-J combinations with a frequency above 0.0001, which together covered roughly 99% of repertoires. For each V-J combination, a TCR clonal expansion and chaos score was defined as F50 clonal expansion divided by the chaos observed in the TCRdist matrix. Welch's t-statistics and random forest were used to reduce features to about 13 V-J combinations, which were fed into a naive Bayes classifier. The similarity between thyroid and blood repertoires was quantified using the Morisita-Horn index. TCRdb reworked the public reads: Q25 trimming with fastp, MiXCR clone assembly, productive beta chains retained. Records with the same CDR3 protein are collapsed into one entry carrying the most frequent genes and DNA. Clone size and V and J calls follow TCRdb, not the original study. For this sample the table gives around 590,000 distinct CDR3 sequences, of which approximately 35% were detected only once. Roughly 4% of the sample is taken by the ten largest.

The specimen was peripheral blood or thyroid tissue (not recorded which). The TCR was taken from an adult man with Graves' hyperthyroidism.

The bases read TGCAGCGTTGAATGGCTAGCGGGAGGTCAGGCTCGAGAGACCCAGTACTTC. Translated, it reads CSVEWLAGGQARETQYF. This chain is built from TRBV29-1 and TRBJ2-5, and TRBD2 aligns with 11 junction nucleotides. According to the germline V gene, CDR1 reads SQVTM and CDR2 reads ANQGSEA. Counted from cysteine to phenylalanine, this CDR3 has 17 amino acids. The read is trimmed to its CDR3 DNA, 51 bases read in frame from base 1. Compared with germline, V lacks 2 bases and J lacks 4 bases; bases without a gene match: 12.